The rows below give T cell receptor beta chains drawn from one sample of a study of cytomegalovirus exposure and HLA in healthy donors. The assay was immunoSEQ multiplex PCR, and TCRdb's table has in-frame clones only and misses some. The table records about 130,000 clones, 80% of them present only once. The sequenced sample consisted of PBMCs. These receptors originate from a man aged 30 to 39 in good health and CMV-seropositive. Each CDR3 is given with its conserved first and last residue. Each record gives: CDR3 length, V gene, J gene, clone size, D gene, CDR3 protein, CDR3 DNA. The D gene is left open where the match is weak. Part of the rows lack a size; the others show once, few, many or a class for expanded clones.

13	TRBV29-1	TRBJ1-2	.	.	CSVEYGVRHGYTF	TGCAGCGTTGAATACGGGGTACGGCATGGCTACACCTTC
13	TRBV7-8	TRBJ2-7	.	.	CASSFTGPYEQYF	TGTGCCAGCAGCTTCACAGGGCCCTACGAGCAGTACTTC
20	TRBV1	TRBJ2-7	.	.	CTSSHPNGLAGDNRQYEQYF	TGCACCAGCAGCCACCCCAACGGCCTAGCGGGGGACAACCGACAGTACGAGCAGTACTTC
15	TRBV6-1	TRBJ2-1	once	TRBD2	CASSERPAGAGEQFF	TGTGCCAGCAGTGAAAGACCAGCGGGGGCAGGGGAGCAGTTCTTC
14	TRBV5-1	TRBJ1-1	.	TRBD1	CASSFGTGFGEAFF	TGCGCCAGCAGCTTCGGGACAGGGTTTGGTGAAGCTTTCTTT
14	TRBV6-1	TRBJ1-5	.	TRBD1	CATYNRGGNQPQHF	TGTGCCACCTACAACAGGGGCGGCAATCAGCCCCAGCATTTT
15	TRBV7-9	TRBJ2-1	.	TRBD2	CASSLVAGPWNEQFF	TGTGCCAGCAGCTTAGTAGCGGGGCCGTGGAATGAGCAGTTCTTC
16	TRBV15	TRBJ2-5	.	TRBD1	CATSRDGTGGWETQYF	TGTGCCACCAGCAGAGATGGGACAGGGGGCTGGGAGACCCAGTACTTC
14	TRBV6-1	TRBJ2-5	few	.	CASSEAGAPETQYF	TGTGCCAGCAGTGAAGCGGGGGCCCCGGAGACCCAGTACTTC
16	TRBV5-1	TRBJ1-6	.	.	CASSLVGVGGDSPLHF	TGCGCCAGCAGCTTGGTCGGGGTTGGAGGGGATTCACCCCTCCACTTT
13	TRBV19	TRBJ1-4	.	.	CASTGTFHEKLFF	TGTGCCAGTACCGGGACATTCCATGAAAAACTGTTTTTT
15	TRBV2	TRBJ2-1	.	TRBD2	CASRTSGGAGNEQFF	TGTGCCAGCAGGACTAGCGGGGGGGCAGGAAATGAGCAGTTCTTC
14	TRBV5-6	TRBJ1-1	.	TRBD1	CASSWGTGWTEAFF	TGTGCCAGCAGCTGGGGGACAGGGTGGACTGAAGCTTTCTTT
15	TRBV4-1	TRBJ2-7	.	.	CASSGGGAGNREQYF	TGCGCCAGCAGCGGAGGGGGGGCAGGAAATCGAGAGCAGTACTTC
19	TRBV5-1	TRBJ2-2	.	TRBD1	CASSLFGLGGAGGTGELFF	TGCGCCAGCAGCTTGTTCGGGCTAGGGGGCGCCGGCGGCACCGGGGAGCTGTTTTTT